This entry lists 6 T cell receptor beta chains sequenced from one sample in a study of PD-1 blockade in classical Hodgkin lymphoma. The sample's time point: cycle 4 day 1 (C4D1), after more than five weeks of nivolumab. Patients all relapsed after autologous stem cell transplantation, and there was variation in brentuximab vedotin exposure. Clones were sequenced by immunoSEQ multiplex PCR, and TCRdb holds only the in-frame ones, with some missing. The top ten clones hold approximately 6.8% of a sample with around 57,000 clones, about nine tenths of them seen once. Source: peripheral blood mononuclear cells (PBMCs), taken before the fourth cycle of nivolumab. These receptors all stem from a human donor with classical Hodgkin lymphoma.

This chain links TRBV7-6 with TRBJ1-4, with 7 bases lining up with TRBD1. The CDR3 sequence is 15 residues long. Unmatched junction bases numbered 7, after V lost 5 bases and J lost 4 bases. Germline lookup yields CDR1 SGHVS and CDR2 FNYEAQ. CDR3 bases: TGTGCCAGCAGCATCAACAGGGGCGGTAATGAAAAACTGTTTTTT. It is translated as CASSINRGGNEKLFF.

The CDR3 protein is CASSQIRTAREQPQHF. CDR3 in DNA: TGTGCCAGCTCACAGATAAGGACAGCGAGGGAACAGCCCCAGCATTTT. V usage is TRBV18 and J usage is TRBJ1-5; maybe TRBD1 (6 bases). This CDR3 comprises 16 residues. The germline CDR1 and CDR2 sequences are KGHSH and LQKENI. The germline V and J ends were trimmed by 4 bases and 7 bases, with 20 bases remaining between them.

This clone appeared once. The chain combines TRBV4-3 with TRBJ2-7; 7 positions agree with TRBD1. The junction had 3 bases not matched to a gene; V was cut back by 4 bases and J by 0 bases. CDR1 and CDR2 (germline): LGHNA, YSLEER. The CDR3 runs to 14 residues. CDR3 nucleotides: TGCGCCAGCAGCCGACAGGGTAGCTCCTACGAGCAGTACTTC. Encoded protein: CASSRQGSSYEQYF.

This clone was recorded once. The chain is built from TRBV19 and TRBJ2-7; 9 bases align to TRBD1. This CDR3 is 15 amino acids long. The trim removed 5 bases at V and 2 bases at J, leaving 7 bases unmatched. Germline V gene lookup returns CDR1 LNHDA and CDR2 SQIVND (reference sequence). In DNA form, the CDR3 reads TGTGCCAGTAGTCAAATGGGACAGGGCGCCTACGAGCAGTACTTC. It specifies CASSQMGQGAYEQYF.

This chain joins TRBV7-3 and TRBJ2-1; D perhaps matches TRBD2 (7 bases). CDR3 length: 15 residues. Germline V gene sequence: CDR1 SGHTA, CDR2 FQGTGA. Trimming took off 0 bases at V and 3 bases at J, with 9 bases between the two ends. The CDR3 reads CASSLTGGGYNEQFF. The CDR3 bases are TGTGCCAGCAGCTTAACGGGAGGGGGCTACAATGAGCAGTTCTTC.

The chain couples TRBV2 to TRBJ2-3; 8 bases match TRBD2. The V and J ends lost 6 bases and 6 bases, in that order; junction bases with no gene match: 11. CDR3 length equals 15 residues. Germline V gives CDR1 SNHLY, CDR2 FYNNEI. The CDR3 DNA reads TGTGCCAGCAGAGTAGGTAGCGGGGTACGGGATACGCAGTATTTT. Its protein is CASRVGSGVRDTQYF.